This passage covers 11 T cell receptor beta chains from one sample sequenced in a study of OX40 agonist ivuxolimab in advanced cancers. Profiling relied on immunoSEQ multiplex PCR, and the TCRdb table lists in-frame clones only, not all of them. The sample records roughly 70,000 clones, 87% being singletons. Sequencing used CD4+ or CD8+ T cells sorted from blood, obtained in a trial of the OX40 agonist ivuxolimab. Receptors originate from an adult with an advanced solid tumor such as melanoma, head and neck, liver or kidney cancer.

The chain employs TRBV6-6 and TRBJ2-5; D may correspond to TRBD1 or TRBD2 (5 bases each). The V and J ends lost 7 bases and 10 bases respectively, with 19 bases between them. Per germline, CDR1 MNHNY and CDR2 SVGAGI (reference sequence). The CDR3 length is 13 residues. The CDR3 bases are TGTGCCAGCACTCCCGGGACCGGGGCGAACCAGTACTTC. This translates into CASTPGTGANQYF.

The V and J genes are TRBV5-1 and TRBJ2-5, with no clear D. This CDR3 is 15 amino acids long. The V end lost 0 bases, the J end lost 5 bases, and 14 bases lay between the germline ends. Germline assignment: CDR1 SGHRS and CDR2 YFSETQ. The CDR3 here is CASSLGPSGSETQYF. In nucleotides, the CDR3 is TGCGCCAGCAGCTTGGGTCCTAGTGGCTCGGAGACCCAGTACTTC.

V and J are TRBV28 and TRBJ1-1; no clear D gene. The V end was cut by 8 bases, the J end by 4 bases, with 20 bases between. The CDR3 totals 15 residues. CDR1 and CDR2 (germline): MDHEN, SYDVKM. This chain's CDR3 is CASLSSSEGFTEAFF. CDR3 coding DNA: TGTGCCAGCCTCTCCAGTTCCGAGGGCTTCACTGAAGCTTTCTTT.

V and J are TRBV14 and TRBJ2-5; the D gene could be TRBD1 or TRBD2 (5 bases each). The V gene lost 8 bases and the J gene lost 1 base, with 5 bases spanning the gap. The CDR3 is made up of 11 amino acids. Germline loops: CDR1 SGHDN, CDR2 FVKESK. The CDR3 DNA is TGTGCCAGCGGGGGCCAAGAGACCCAGTACTTC. It is translated as CASGGQETQYF. Looking up the rest from reference TRBV14 and TRBJ2-5 gives the full variable domain: EAGVTQFPSHSVIEKGQTVTLRCDPISGHDNLYWYRRVMGKEIKFLLHFVKESKQDESGMPNNRFLAERTGGTYSTLKVQPAELEDSGVYFCASGGQETQYFGPGTRLLVL.

The V gene is TRBV9, the J gene TRBJ2-7, with 8 bases fitting TRBD2. Germline lookup yields CDR1 SGDLS and CDR2 YYNGEE. Trimming took 7 bases from V and 6 from J; bases not matched to a gene: 15. This CDR3 has 15 amino acids. In nucleotides, the CDR3 is TGTGCCAGCGGTCGAACGGGGGGGCTATTGGTCGAGCAGTACTTC. It codes for CASGRTGGLLVEQYF.

The rearrangement links TRBV7-6 to TRBJ2-7; 8 positions match TRBD1. V shed 3 bases, J shed 3 bases, and the junction held 7 bases outside the gene matches. CDR1 is SGHVS, CDR2 FNYEAQ, per germline. The CDR3 extends over 15 amino acids. CDR3: CASSLAGTGYYEQYF. CDR3 coding DNA: TGTGCCAGCAGCTTGGCCGGGACAGGCTACTACGAGCAGTACTTC.

This clone appeared a few times. The genes are TRBV19 and TRBJ1-5; a possible D gene is TRBD1 (6 bases). V dropped 2 bases and J dropped 6 bases, with 14 bases sitting between them. Germline V gene sequence: CDR1 LNHDA, CDR2 SQIVND (reference sequence). The CDR3 sequence is 15 residues long. CDR3 sequence: CASSIFGKGVQPQHF. CDR3 nucleotide sequence: TGTGCCAGTAGTATATTTGGAAAGGGGGTTCAGCCCCAGCATTTT.

The chain joins TRBV27 to TRBJ1-1; D not certain. The CDR3 has 13 residues. V lost 3 bases, J lost 6 bases, and 11 bases lay in between. The germline V gene encodes CDR1 MNHEY and CDR2 SMNVEV (reference sequence). CDR3 sequence: CASSFRAFAEAFF. The CDR3 DNA follows: TGTGCCAGCAGTTTCCGGGCCTTCGCTGAAGCTTTCTTT.

Here the CDR3 reads CASSDPGAYEQYF. In nucleotides, the CDR3 is TGCGCCAGCAGTGATCCGGGGGCTTACGAGCAGTACTTC. The V gene is TRBV10-1, the J gene TRBJ2-7; D might be TRBD1 or TRBD2, each matching 6 bases. The V and J ends lost 3 bases and 4 bases respectively, with 10 bases between them. Germline CDR1 and CDR2: WNHNN and SYGVQD (reference sequence). This CDR3 has 13 residues.

V usage is TRBV5-1 and J usage is TRBJ2-1, with 9 bases that match TRBD2. Germline assignment: CDR1 SGHRS and CDR2 YFSETQ. There are 14 residues in the CDR3. The ends lost 3 bases at V and 6 bases at J; junction bases unmatched: 4. In nucleotides, the CDR3 is TGCGCCAGCAGCTGGGGAGCGGGGGGCAATGAGCAGTTCTTC. This sequence encodes CASSWGAGGNEQFF.

The chain combines TRBV5-1 with TRBJ2-3, with D tentatively TRBD1 or TRBD2 (5 bases each). The CDR3 is 15 residues long. V was pared by 5 bases and J by 5 bases, with 18 bases between. The germline gives CDR1 SGHRS, CDR2 YFSETQ. The CDR3 bases are TGCGCCAGCAGGGGTGGGACCCTAAGCGTAGATACGCAGTATTTT. This codes for CASRGGTLSVDTQYF.